This T cell receptor (beta chain) emerged from a study of blood T cell repertoires in COVID-19. The CDR3 runs to 11 residues. CDR1 and CDR2 (germline): DFQATT, SNEGSKA (reference sequence). V trimming: 6 bases; J trimming: 17 bases; junction bases outside the gene matches: 12. Original handling: Reference gene primer amplification in the assay estimated nucleated cell counts. Some clones are missing from TCRdb's copy, which holds only in-frame ones; the method was immunoSEQ multiplex PCR. The V and J calls and the clone size are those of that table, but D and trimming were determined from the DNA. Here the sample spans 85,000 to 120,000 clones, about two thirds being singletons.

The sequencing sample was made of peripheral blood. V and J are TRBV20-1 and TRBJ1-4, with TRBD1 matching 7 bases. The receptor was isolated from a human donor with acute or convalescent COVID-19. The donor label of this sample is uncertain. CDR3 amino acids: CSAQRTGAGFF. The CDR3 DNA reads TGCAGTGCCCAACGCACAGGGGCCGGTTTTTTT.